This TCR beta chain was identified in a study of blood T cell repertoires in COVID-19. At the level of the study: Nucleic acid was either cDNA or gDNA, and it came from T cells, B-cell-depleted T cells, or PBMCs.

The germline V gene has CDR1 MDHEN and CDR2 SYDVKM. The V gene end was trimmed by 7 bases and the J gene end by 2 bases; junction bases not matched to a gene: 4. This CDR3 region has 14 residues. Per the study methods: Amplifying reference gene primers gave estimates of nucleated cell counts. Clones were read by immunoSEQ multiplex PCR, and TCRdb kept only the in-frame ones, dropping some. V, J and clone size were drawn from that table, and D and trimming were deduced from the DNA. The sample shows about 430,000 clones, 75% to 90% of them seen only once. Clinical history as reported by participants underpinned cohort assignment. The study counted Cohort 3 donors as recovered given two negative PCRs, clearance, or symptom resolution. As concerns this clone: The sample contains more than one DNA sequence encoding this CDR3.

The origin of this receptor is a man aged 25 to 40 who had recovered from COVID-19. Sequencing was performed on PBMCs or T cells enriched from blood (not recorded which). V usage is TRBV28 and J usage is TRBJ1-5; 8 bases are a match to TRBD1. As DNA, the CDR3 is TGTGCCAGCACCCCGGGACAGGGCAATCAGCCCCAGCATTTT. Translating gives CASTPGQGNQPQHF.